The sequence of this T cell receptor beta chain was determined in a study of CD4 T cells in relation to SARS-CoV-2 and coronaviruses. CDR1 is MNHNS, CDR2 SASEGT, per germline. The V and J ends lost 1 base and 9 bases respectively, with 13 bases between them. CDR3 length equals 15 residues. The repertoire was sequenced with immunoSEQ multiplex PCR; TCRdb's copy has only in-frame clones and lacks some. The sample lists about 37,000 clones; about four fifths were seen once. Only a few counts were recorded for this clone. Its antigen is as yet unknown. Sorted naive or memory CD4+ cells met CEF peptides for under eleven days.

The sample was naive CD4+ T cells from PBMCs, cultured in vitro. Subset indicated: naive CD4+ T cells isolated by negative enrichment. The gene calls are TRBV6-1 and TRBJ1-6; D is ambiguous. This TCR came from an adult with COVID-19. CDR3 residues: CASSEGAAGGSPLHF. The DNA for the CDR3 is TGTGCCAGCAGTGAAGGTGCCGCTGGAGGTTCACCCCTCCACTTT.